This TCR beta chain emerged from a study of shared clonotypes between healthy human individuals. Healthy and HIV-negative, the adult donors had no recent acute infections or vaccinations. It was into CD45RA+ naive and CD45RA-negative memory subsets that the CD4+ cells were split. The authors ran the assay at deep level. The method was immunoSEQ multiplex PCR; TCRdb's version includes in-frame clones alone and lacks a portion of them. The table includes about 2,500,000 clones, around nine tenths detected once. CDR1 is SGHRS, CDR2 YFSETQ, per germline. The V and J ends lost 0 bases and 1 base respectively, with 14 bases between them. This CDR3 is built from 16 residues.

The rearrangement links TRBV5-1 to TRBJ2-7; D remains unclear. This sequence originates from a man aged 18 to 30 in good health. Sequencing used naive CD4+ T cells sorted from blood. Stated subset: CD45RA+ positively selected. The CDR3 DNA follows: TGCGCCAGCAGCTTGGCCATGACGGGCCCTTCCTACGAGCAGTACTTC. As protein: CASSLAMTGPSYEQYF.